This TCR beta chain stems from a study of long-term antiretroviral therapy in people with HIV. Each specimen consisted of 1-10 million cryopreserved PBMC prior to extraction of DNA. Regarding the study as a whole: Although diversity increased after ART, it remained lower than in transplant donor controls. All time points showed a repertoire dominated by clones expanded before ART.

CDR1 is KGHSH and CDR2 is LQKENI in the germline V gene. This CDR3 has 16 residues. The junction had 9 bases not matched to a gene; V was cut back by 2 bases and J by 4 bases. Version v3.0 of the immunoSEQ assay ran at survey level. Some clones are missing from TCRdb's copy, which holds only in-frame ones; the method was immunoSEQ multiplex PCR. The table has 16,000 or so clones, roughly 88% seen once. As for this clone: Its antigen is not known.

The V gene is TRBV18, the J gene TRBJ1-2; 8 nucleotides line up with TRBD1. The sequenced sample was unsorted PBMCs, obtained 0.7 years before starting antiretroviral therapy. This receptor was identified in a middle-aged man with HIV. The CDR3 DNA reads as TGTGCCAGCTCACCATCGCGAGACAGGGGCACCTATGGCTACACCTTC. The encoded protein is CASSPSRDRGTYGYTF. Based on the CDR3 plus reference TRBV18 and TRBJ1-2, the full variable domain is NAGVMQNPRHLVRRRGQEARLRCSPMKGHSHVYWYRQLPEEGLKFMVYLQKENIIDESGMPKERFSAEFPKEGPSILRIQQVVRGDSAAYFCASSPSRDRGTYGYTFGSGTRLTVV.